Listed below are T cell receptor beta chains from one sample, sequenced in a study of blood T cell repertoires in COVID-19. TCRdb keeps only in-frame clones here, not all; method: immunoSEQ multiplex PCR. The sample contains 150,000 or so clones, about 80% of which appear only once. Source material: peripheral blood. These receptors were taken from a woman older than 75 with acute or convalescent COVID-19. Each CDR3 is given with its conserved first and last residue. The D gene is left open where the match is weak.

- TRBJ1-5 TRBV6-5 TGTGCCAGCAGTTACTCCCAGGGTATAGGGCAGCCCCAGCATTTT CASSYSQGIGQPQHF
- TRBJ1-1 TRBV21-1 TGTGCCAGCCGGCCCCCTTCCGACAGGGTCTATGAAGCTTTCTTT CASRPPSDRVYEAFF
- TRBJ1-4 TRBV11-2 TGTGCCAGCAGCTTAGATCATAATGAAAAACTGTTTTTT CASSLDHNEKLFF
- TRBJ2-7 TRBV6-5 TGTGCCAGCAGTTACTCCGGGACAACTAAGGGGCAGTACTTC CASSYSGTTKGQYF
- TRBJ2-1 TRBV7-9 TGTGCCAGTATTAGACTTGAGAACAATGAGCAGTTCTTC CASIRLENNEQFF
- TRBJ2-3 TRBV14 TGTGCCAGCAGCCAAGGACCAGGATCTAGCACAGATACGCAGTATTTT CASSQGPGSSTDTQYF
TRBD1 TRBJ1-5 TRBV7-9 TGTGCCAGCAGCTTAGAGACAGGGGGTTACAATCAGCCCCAGCATTTT CASSLETGGYNQPQHF
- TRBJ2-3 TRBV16 TGTGCCAGCAGCCAATCTAGGGGAACAGATACGCAGTATTTT CASSQSRGTDTQYF
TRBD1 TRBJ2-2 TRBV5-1 TGCGCCAGCAGCTTGAGGGACAGGGCCACCGGGGAGCTGTTTTTT CASSLRDRATGELFF
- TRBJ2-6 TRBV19 TGTGCCAGTAGCGATCCCCGCGGGACAGCTCCTGGGGCCAACGTCCTGACTTTC CASSDPRGTAPGANVLTF
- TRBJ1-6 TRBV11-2 TGTGCCAGCAGCTTCTTGAAGGGGGGGCGAGGTTCACCCCTCCACTTT CASSFLKGGRGSPLHF
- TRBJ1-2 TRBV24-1 TGTGCCACTACCATTGAGGAGTTCGGCTACACCTTC CATTIEEFGYTF
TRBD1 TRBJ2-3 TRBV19 TGTGCCAGTAGTCTCGGGACAGGGGCAGATACGCAGTATTTT CASSLGTGADTQYF